The 18 T cell receptor beta chains in this list originate from one sample, sequenced in a study of immune heterogeneity within non-small cell lung tumors. With 32 V and 13 J primers, multiplex PCR amplified the TCR beta CDR3. TCRdb recomputed calls from the multiplex PCR reads with MiXCR, one row per CDR3 protein. The repertoire holds about 9,600 distinct CDR3 sequences, with more than 20% as singletons. Bulk tumor genomic DNA was the template, and each sample received around 0.55 ug. Spaced far apart, several biopsies were taken from each primary tumor during surgery. Samples came from untreated patients having curative surgery for newly diagnosed non-small cell lung cancer. The sequencing sample was made of lung tumor tissue. The receptors were gathered from a woman between 50 and 59 years old with non-small cell lung cancer.

Concerning this clonotype itself: Because it lacks the conserved phenylalanine or tryptophan at the end, this CDR3 is likely a read error. V usage is TRBV7-9 and J usage is TRBJ1-4, with D unclear. The CDR3 spans 17 residues. Germline assignment: CDR1 SEHNR and CDR2 FQNEAQ (reference sequence). Trimming cost V 2 bases and J 5 bases, with 18 bases left between them. CDR3 residues: CASSLSFSGGPNEKLFS. DNA of the CDR3: TGTGCCAGCAGCTTATCCTTTTCCGGCGGCCCGAATGAAAAACTGTTTTCT.

As for this clonotype: This may be a read error, as it is one base from a much larger clone. The V call is TRBV4-2, the J call TRBJ1-4; 8 bases map to TRBD1. J lost 5 bases, V lost 7 bases, and 9 bases had no gene match. This CDR3 contains 15 residues. Germline loops: CDR1 LGHNA, CDR2 YNFKEQ. This chain's CDR3 is CASILQGVGNEKLFF. CDR3 nucleotide sequence: TGTGCCAGCATCCTACAGGGGGTAGGGAATGAAAAACTGTTTTTT.

This clonotype was seen more than once but under ten times. The chain employs TRBV18 and TRBJ2-5, with a weak D call TRBD1 (5 bases). The germline V gene has CDR1 KGHSH and CDR2 LQKENI. Between the trimmed V and J ends, which lost 6 bases and 2 bases, there was a span of 10 bases. The CDR3 length is 13 residues. In nucleotides, the CDR3 is TGTGCCAGCTCCCTGACAGAACAAGAGACCCAGTACTTC. Amino acids: CASSLTEQETQYF.

Concerning this clonotype: This could be a read error, since a much larger clone is one nucleotide away. The chain combines TRBV3-1 with TRBJ1-2; a weak D match, TRBD1 (5 bases). CDR1 LGHDT and CDR2 YNNKEL come from the germline V gene (reference sequence). V dropped 6 bases and J dropped 8 bases, with 22 bases sitting between them. The CDR3 sequence is 15 residues long. CDR3 in amino acids: CASRFLDGGTRGYTF. As DNA, the CDR3 is TGTGCCAGCAGGTTTTTGGACGGAGGGACTAGAGGCTACACCTTC.

This clonotype has just a few counts. The V and J genes are TRBV7-6 and TRBJ2-3; D not certain. The CDR3 extends over 14 amino acids. Germline CDR1 and CDR2: SGHVS and FNYEAQ. The V end was cut by 1 base, the J end by 12 bases, with 17 bases between. The chain's CDR3 is CASSLGSSTDKQYF. Written as DNA, the CDR3 is TGTGCCAGCAGCTTAGGATCCAGCACAGATAAACAGTATTTT.

The chain's CDR3 is CASSLTSGGTGELFF. Written as DNA, the CDR3 is TGTGCCAGCAGTTTGACTAGCGGGGGCACCGGGGAGCTGTTTTTT. This chain uses TRBV6-2 or TRBV6-3 with TRBJ2-2, with 12 bases identical to TRBD2. V shed 4 bases, J shed 4 bases, and the junction held 1 base outside the gene matches. This CDR3 contains 15 residues. Germline CDR1 reads MNHEY; CDR2 reads SVGEGT.

This clonotype is medium-sized. This chain uses TRBV2 with TRBJ1-6; D not certain. The CDR3 length is 16 residues. The germline V gene encodes CDR1 SNHLY and CDR2 FYNNEI. Trimming stripped 5 bases from V and 0 bases from J, with 11 bases between. For the CDR3, the DNA is TGTGCCAGCAGTCCTCGCGAGAGCTCCTATAATTCACCCCTCCACTTT. It encodes CASSPRESSYNSPLHF.

This clonotype was counted ten times or more. This chain links TRBV9 with TRBJ2-1; 9 bases match TRBD2. The V gene end was trimmed by 0 bases and the J gene end by 6 bases; junction bases not matched to a gene: 7. This CDR3 has 16 residues. In germline, CDR1 is SGDLS, CDR2 YYNGEE. CDR3 loop: CASSVAGSGSLNEQFF. The CDR3 DNA sequence: TGTGCCAGCAGCGTAGCGGGTAGCGGGAGCCTCAATGAGCAGTTCTTC. The complete variable domain, with remaining parts taken from reference TRBV9 and TRBJ2-1, reads DSGVTQTPKHLITATGQRVTLRCSPRSGDLSVYWYQQSLDQGLQFLIQYYNGEERAKGNILERFSAQQFPDLHSELNLSSLELGDSALYFCASSVAGSGSLNEQFFGPGTRLTVL.

This chain connects TRBV10-2 to TRBJ2-7; D gene uncertain. The V gene lost 8 bases and the J gene lost 6 bases, with 17 bases spanning the gap. Germline V gene data show CDR1 as WSHSY and CDR2 as SAAADI. The length of the CDR3 is 13 residues. The CDR3 is CASRSGGSAEQYF. CDR3 DNA: TGCGCCAGCCGGTCCGGCGGATCAGCCGAGCAGTACTTC.

Concerning this clonotype: Possible read error: a much larger clone is one base away. This chain joins TRBV5-6 and TRBJ2-7, with 8 bases identical to TRBD1. The V gene's germline CDR1 is SGHDT and CDR2 YYEEEE. V was clipped by 9 bases and J by 0 bases; unmatched bases: 11. The CDR3 spans 15 residues. The CDR3: CAITTRGPSSYEQYF. The CDR3 bases are TGTGCCATCACCACCAGGGGGCCGAGCTCCTACGAGCAGTACTTC.

Points on this clonotype: The junction departs from the called germline gene at one end, perhaps through a read error. V usage is TRBV6-1 and J usage is TRBJ1-2; D remains ambiguous. CDR3 size: 13 residues. The V gene's germline CDR1 is MNHNS and CDR2 SASEGT. The DNA for the CDR3 is TGTGCCAACAGTCTCCGGGTCGACTATGGATACACCTTC. This codes for CANSLRVDYGYTF.

The sample holds many counts of this clonotype. The genes are TRBV28 and TRBJ2-1; 11 bases map to TRBD2. Germline CDR1 MDHEN, CDR2 SYDVKM. V shed 4 bases and J 7 bases; nucleotides not matched to a gene: 9. The CDR3 consists of 16 residues. This CDR3 reads CASSSGTSGYGNEQFF. The CDR3 DNA reads as TGTGCCAGCAGTTCCGGGACTAGCGGATACGGAAATGAGCAGTTCTTC.

At least ten counts were recorded for this clonotype. The chain joins TRBV6-1 to TRBJ1-5; the D gene is possibly TRBD1 (5 bases). The CDR3 is 15 residues long. Germline CDR1 reads MNHNS; CDR2 reads SASEGT. Trimming pared 6 bases from V and 7 bases from J, leaving 19 bases between. The CDR3 loop is CASRPGGGVRQPQHF. In DNA form, the CDR3 reads TGTGCCAGCAGGCCGGGCGGGGGGGTTCGACAGCCCCAGCATTTT.

Of note for this clonotype: This clone may be a read error of a much larger clone one base away. It is likely a read error, because the conserved phenylalanine at the end of the CDR3 is missing. The V and J genes are TRBV20-1 and TRBJ2-5; D unclear. In germline, CDR1 is DFQATT, CDR2 SNEGSKA (reference sequence). The CDR3 is 13 residues long. Between the trimmed V and J ends, which lost 7 bases and 7 bases, there was a span of 19 bases. The CDR3 reads CSGAFQVEWTQYL. DNA of the CDR3: TGCAGTGGGGCCTTCCAAGTGGAATGGACCCAGTACCTC.

This clonotype was recorded many times. The rearrangement links TRBV27 to TRBJ2-7; D is perhaps TRBD2 (5 bases). V gave up 3 bases and J gave up 1 base, with 10 bases separating them. Germline V gene data show CDR1 as MNHEY and CDR2 as SMNVEV (reference sequence). The CDR3 sequence is 14 residues long. This CDR3 reads CASSFAGRSYEQYF. CDR3 DNA: TGTGCCAGCAGTTTCGCGGGCAGGTCCTACGAGCAGTACTTC.

About this clonotype: A much larger clone lies one base from this, so it may be a read error. The CDR3 region has the DNA TGTGCCAGCAGTTTATCGCGGGGGCTCCTTAATCGCTACACCTTC. Its translation is CASSLSRGLLNRYTF. The chain combines TRBV27 with TRBJ1-2; D possibly corresponds to TRBD1 (6 bases). Trimming cost V 0 bases and J 9 bases, with 17 bases left between them. CDR1 and CDR2 from the germline V gene are MNHEY and SMNVEV (reference sequence). The CDR3 contains 15 residues.

The V gene is TRBV7-2, the J gene TRBJ2-1; D possibly corresponds to TRBD2 (6 bases). V lost 1 base and J lost 3, with 10 bases in between. Germline V gene lookup returns CDR1 SGHTA and CDR2 FQGNSA. CDR3 length equals 15 residues. CDR3 nucleotides: TGTGCCAGCAGCTTAGTAACGGGACTCTACAATGAGCAGTTCTTC. It yields the protein CASSLVTGLYNEQFF. The variable domain in full, completed from reference TRBV7-2 and TRBJ2-1, reads GAGVSQSPSNKVTEKGKDVELRCDPISGHTALYWYRQSLGQGLEFLIYFQGNSAPDKSGLPSDRFSAERTGGSVSTLTIQRTQQEDSAVYLCASSLVTGLYNEQFFGPGTRLTVL.

A note on this clonotype: A much larger clone sits a single nucleotide away, making a read error possible. This rearrangement joins TRBV5-1 to TRBJ2-4; the D gene could be TRBD1 or TRBD2 (5 bases each). The CDR3 covers 17 residues. V was trimmed by 4 bases and J by 5 bases, leaving 22 bases between them. Per germline, CDR1 SGHRS and CDR2 YFSETQ. CDR3 amino acids: CASSRGFIRAFENIQYF. The CDR3 region has the DNA TGCGCCAGCAGCCGAGGGTTCATCAGGGCCTTTGAAAACATTCAGTACTTC.